Shown below are 27 T cell receptor beta chains from a single sample sequenced in a study of CD8+CD57+ T cells in acquired aplastic anemia (dated by TCRdb to the late 2010s). Sequencing was carried out with an Illumina HiSeq 2000. Genomic DNA served as template for TCR beta VDJ combination and CDR3 sequence profiling. TCRdb cleaned the public reads at Q25 with fastp, built clones with MiXCR and kept in-frame beta chains. Rows are combined by CDR3 protein, so each entry shows the most common genes and DNA. For this sample there are about 270,000 distinct CDR3 sequences; 82% appear just once. In total, the top ten clones hold roughly two fifths of the sample. Flow cytometry had shown CD8+CD57+ cell expansion in the patients selected for sequencing. The specimen was sorted CD4+, CD8+, or CD8+CD57+ T cells (not recorded which) from PBMCs. The receptors were sampled from a human donor with aplastic anemia.

The CDR3 region is CAISESGESNQPQHF. The DNA of the CDR3 is TGTGCCATCAGTGAATCCGGGGAGAGCAATCAGCCCCAGCATTTT. The chain has TRBV10-3 and TRBJ1-5, with D uncertain. Germline assignment: CDR1 ENHRY and CDR2 SYGVKD. This CDR3 has 15 amino acids. V lost 3 bases and J 1 base, leaving 10 bases between the germline ends.

This chain links TRBV7-2 with TRBJ2-3; a weak D match, TRBD2 (5 bases). The V gene lost 8 bases and the J gene lost 12 bases, with 21 bases spanning the gap. This CDR3 is built from 13 residues. Germline V gene sequence: CDR1 SGHTA, CDR2 FQGNSA. The CDR3 sequence: CASGSGVTDGQYF. DNA for the CDR3: TGTGCCAGCGGCTCCGGGGTTACAGATGGACAGTATTTT.

The chain carries TRBV5-6 and TRBJ2-1; possible D gene TRBD2, 6 bases. V shed 0 bases and J shed 2 bases, with 6 bases lying between them. Germline V gene lookup returns CDR1 SGHDT and CDR2 YYEEEE. The CDR3 has 14 amino acids. Here the CDR3 reads CASSLGTTYNEQFF. In DNA form, the CDR3 reads TGTGCCAGCAGCTTGGGGACTACCTACAATGAGCAGTTCTTC.

The chain is built from TRBV2 and TRBJ2-7; weak D call: TRBD1 (6 bases). Trimming removed 6 bases at V and 0 bases at J, with 15 bases between. This CDR3 is 15 amino acids long. Germline V CDR1 and CDR2: SNHLY, FYNNEI. The CDR3 nucleotides are TGTGCCAGCAGGCCCACCGACAGGCTCTCCTACGAGCAGTACTTC. Protein: CASRPTDRLSYEQYF.

This clonotype was recorded once. The conserved closing phenylalanine or tryptophan is absent in this CDR3, likely reflecting a read error. This sequence joins TRBV2 and TRBJ2-1; D might be TRBD1 (7 bases). Trimming shortened V by 8 bases and J by 12 bases, and 29 bases separated the two germline ends. The CDR3 runs 16 residues. CDR1 is SNHLY, CDR2 FYNNEI, per germline. The CDR3 DNA reads as TGTGCCAGCGGGCAGGGGGGCGCAAACGGTCAGGATGTGCAGTTCTGC. The encoded protein is CASGQGGANGQDVQFC.

The rearrangement links TRBV7-9 to TRBJ2-3; the D call may be TRBD1 or TRBD2 (5 bases each). The V gene lost 5 bases and the J gene lost 2 bases, with 17 bases spanning the gap. Per the germline V gene, CDR1 is SEHNR and CDR2 is FQNEAQ (reference sequence). The length of the CDR3 is 16 residues. The CDR3 region is CASSLRRGDDTDTQYF. CDR3 nucleotides: TGTGCCAGCAGCCTTCGAAGAGGGGATGACACAGATACGCAGTATTTT. Full variable domain (rest looked up from reference TRBV7-9 and TRBJ2-3): DTGVSQNPRHKITKRGQNVTFRCDPISEHNRLYWYRQTLGQGPEFLTYFQNEAQLEKSRLLSDRFSAERPKGSFSTLEIQRTEQGDSAMYLCASSLRRGDDTDTQYFGPGTRLTVL.

V and J are TRBV12-3 or TRBV12-4 and TRBJ2-7; D perhaps matches TRBD1 (6 bases). The CDR3 is made up of 13 amino acids. The V end lost 8 bases, the J end lost 2 bases, and 13 bases lay between the germline ends. The CDR3 DNA follows: TGTGCCAGCGCTCTGGACAGCGCCTACGAGCAGTACTTC. This sequence encodes CASALDSAYEQYF.

V usage is TRBV9 and J usage is TRBJ1-3; D possibly corresponds to TRBD1 (5 bases). Germline V CDR1 and CDR2: SGDLS, YYNGEE. The length of the CDR3 is 17 residues. Trimming shortened V by 0 bases and J by 4 bases, and 17 bases separated the two germline ends. The chain's CDR3 is CASSVDGGGLTGNTIYF. In DNA form, the CDR3 reads TGTGCCAGCAGCGTAGACGGGGGGGGACTTACCGGAAACACCATATATTTT.

V usage is TRBV7-3 and J usage is TRBJ1-2, with a tentative D call TRBD1 (5 bases). In germline, CDR1 is SGHTA, CDR2 FQGTGA. The CDR3 runs to 16 residues. V was clipped by 5 bases and J by 5 bases, with 21 bases between them. In DNA form, the CDR3 reads TGTGCCAGCAGCGTAGAGTGGGACGGGCAGGTATATGGCTACACCTTC. Translating gives CASSVEWDGQVYGYTF.

To note about this clonotype: Sequence at one end of the junction differs from germline and may be a read error. The chain employs TRBV9 and TRBJ1-1; D call uncertain. This CDR3 is 14 amino acids long. CDR1 and CDR2 (germline): SGDLS, YYNGEE. The CDR3 coding sequence is TGTGCCAGCAGCGTTGACGGAATCACAGCTACGCAGTACTTT. This translates into CASSVDGITATQYF. Variable domain in full (rest from reference TRBV9 and TRBJ1-1): DSGVTQTPKHLITATGQRVTLRCSPRSGDLSVYWYQQSLDQGLQFLIQYYNGEERAKGNILERFSAQQFPDLHSELNLSSLELGDSALYFCASSVDGITATQYFGQGTRLTVV.

The chain recombines TRBV7-2 with TRBJ2-7, with no clear D. The germline V and J ends were trimmed by 3 bases and 4 bases, with 7 bases remaining between them. Germline assignment: CDR1 SGHTA and CDR2 FQGNSA. The CDR3 sequence is 12 residues long. CDR3 loop: CASSFQPYEQYV. In DNA form, the CDR3 reads TGTGCCAGCAGCTTTCAACCGTACGAGCAGTACGTC.

This chain links TRBV15 with TRBJ2-5, with 7 bases matching TRBD1. This CDR3 is 14 amino acids long. CDR1 is LNHNV, CDR2 YYDKDF, per germline (reference sequence). The CDR3 region is CVTNRGSSQETQYF. The CDR3 DNA reads as TGTGTTACAAACAGGGGCTCCAGTCAAGAGACCCAGTACTTC.

As concerns this clonotype: As the CDR3 is not closed by the conserved phenylalanine or tryptophan, this likely results from a read error. The limits of the CDR3 on the DNA are not certain, so only TCRdb's listed CDR3 is given. The chain recombines TRBV7-2 with TRBJ2-3; the DNA was not used to check the table's D call, TRBD1. From germline, CDR1 is SGHTA and CDR2 FQGNSA. The CDR3 contains 13 residues when both ends are counted. CDR3 sequence reads: CASGETGGADYGY.

Comment on this clonotype: It is likely a read error, because the conserved phenylalanine at the end of the CDR3 is missing. The limits of the CDR3 on the DNA are not certain, so only TCRdb's listed CDR3 is given. V gene TRBV7-9 combines with J gene TRBJ2-3; the table gives TRBD2 as D, unverified against the DNA. Germline-derived CDR1 and CDR2 are SEHNR and FQNEAQ (reference sequence). Counting both end residues, the CDR3 totals 13 amino acids. The chain's CDR3 is CASSASSRGYTFG.

Concerning this clonotype: The conserved phenylalanine or tryptophan is not found at the CDR3 terminus, so this likely reflects a read error. No DNA is shown, since the ends of the CDR3 on it are uncertain; the CDR3 is the one TCRdb lists. The chain links TRBV7-8 to TRBJ1-2. The CDR3 region is 13 residues in length, termini included. Germline assignment: CDR1 SGHVS and CDR2 FQNEAQ. CDR3 amino acids: CASSQGGGAGTPY.

The CDR3 DNA reads TGTGCCAGCAGTTACGTGCAGGGTTTTGAAAAACTGTTTTTT. Translating gives CASSYVQGFEKLFF. The chain couples TRBV6-5 to TRBJ1-4; D is perhaps TRBD1 (5 bases). This CDR3 contains 14 residues. V gave up 2 bases and J gave up 7 bases, with 11 bases separating them. In germline, CDR1 is MNHEY, CDR2 SVGAGI.

The chain joins TRBV7-3 to TRBJ1-2; D uncertain. V lost 3 bases and J lost 10, with 21 bases in between. This CDR3 comprises 15 residues. CDR1 and CDR2 from the germline V gene are SGHTA and FQGTGA. In DNA form, the CDR3 reads TGTGCCAGCAGCTTGAAAGCGAGCGCCGTTTATCACTACACCTTC. It specifies CASSLKASAVYHYTF.

This clonotype has just one count. Given the absence of the conserved phenylalanine or tryptophan at the CDR3 end, a read error is likely. The DNA is left out, because the CDR3 cannot be placed on it with certainty; the CDR3 is given as TCRdb lists it. V is TRBV7-2 and J is TRBJ2-3. The germline V gene has CDR1 SGHTA and CDR2 FQGNSA. Termini included, the CDR3 measures 13 amino acids. The CDR3 spells CASSFTSAMSRYS.

Regarding this clonotype: One junction end does not reproduce the germline sequence, and a read error may be involved. This chain connects TRBV7-8 to TRBJ2-3, with D tentatively TRBD2 (5 bases). CDR1 SGHVS and CDR2 FQNEAQ come from the germline V gene. CDR3 length equals 13 residues. The CDR3 DNA reads TGTGCCAGCAGCTTCGCGGGCACAGATACTACGCAGTTT. Protein product: CASSFAGTDTTQF.

Concerning this clonotype itself: The germline gene is not matched at one end of the junction; a read error may be the cause. The V and J genes are TRBV9 and TRBJ2-3, with 7 bases fitting TRBD1. The germline gives CDR1 SGDLS, CDR2 YYNGEE. This CDR3 is 14 amino acids long. The CDR3 nucleotides read TGTGCCAGCAGCGTAGGGGGACAGAGCGCAGAGACGCATTTT. This translates into CASSVGGQSAETHF.

This clonotype has just one count. The rearrangement uses TRBV7-8 and TRBJ1-2; 7 positions match TRBD1. This CDR3 has 16 amino acids. From germline, CDR1 is SGHVS and CDR2 FQNEAQ. V lost 3 bases to trimming and J lost 6 bases; unmatched junction nucleotides: 13. The CDR3 DNA sequence: TGTGCCAGCAGCTTGGAGCCAGACGGGACAGTCCATGGCTACACCTTC. It codes for CASSLEPDGTVHGYTF. The full variable domain, rest sourced from reference TRBV7-8 and TRBJ1-2, is GAGVSQSPRYKVAKRGQDVALRCDPISGHVSLFWYQQALGQGPEFLTYFQNEAQLDKSGLPSDRFFAERPEGSVSTLKIQRTQQEDSAVYLCASSLEPDGTVHGYTFGSGTRLTVV.

The chain links TRBV7-9 to TRBJ2-7; possible D gene TRBD1, 5 bases. This CDR3 comprises 18 residues. CDR1 is SEHNR and CDR2 is FQNEAQ in the germline V gene (reference sequence). Between the trimmed V and J ends, which lost 4 bases and 3 bases, there was a span of 25 bases. The CDR3 region is CASSSRDSSYAQYYEQYV. For the CDR3, the DNA is TGTGCCAGCAGCTCGCGCGACAGCAGCTACGCCCAGTACTACGAGCAGTACGTC.

This clonotype was observed a few times. This CDR3 is missing its conserved last phenylalanine or tryptophan, likely due to a read error. The DNA is omitted, as the CDR3 cannot be located on it reliably, and the CDR3 follows TCRdb's listing. The chain has TRBV15 and TRBJ2-4; TRBD2 is the table's D call, not checked against the DNA. The CDR3 region is 12 residues in length, termini included. Germline V lookup: CDR1 LNHNV, CDR2 YYDKDF (reference sequence). The chain's CDR3 is CASGGAGNIQNL.

Worth noting for this clonotype: Because the CDR3's place on the DNA is in doubt, the DNA is left out and the CDR3 is given as listed by TCRdb. The J gene is TRBJ1-6, the V gene TRBV7-7; TRBD1, the table's D call, was not compared with the DNA. The CDR3 is made up of 16 amino acids, end residues included. Germline V gives CDR1 SSHAT, CDR2 FNYEAQ (reference sequence). CDR3: CAVLGGAETQYFALHF.

As to this clonotype: Because the CDR3 is missing its conserved closing phenylalanine or tryptophan, this is likely a read error. Because the CDR3's place on the DNA is in doubt, the DNA is left out and the CDR3 is given as listed by TCRdb. The chain has TRBV7-9 and TRBJ2-3; the table calls TRBD1, which could not be checked here. Germline values: CDR1 SEHNR, CDR2 FQNEAQ (reference sequence). The CDR3 is 13 residues long, ends included. The CDR3 sequence: CASSLGGLIYGYT.

The genes are TRBV7-9 and TRBJ2-5; TRBD1 is a possible D gene (6 bases). Trimming left V 3 bases short and J 8 bases short, with 19 bases between. Germline assignment: CDR1 SEHNR and CDR2 FQNEAQ (reference sequence). The CDR3 runs 15 residues. As DNA, the CDR3 is TGTGCCAGCAGCTTCGGCACAGGGTATGACTACACCCAGTACTTC. Translation gives CASSFGTGYDYTQYF.

This clonotype was counted once. The chain carries TRBV7-6 and TRBJ2-1; 12 nucleotides align to TRBD1. The CDR3 runs 15 residues. J lost 16 bases, V lost 4 bases, and 14 bases had no gene match. In germline, CDR1 is SGHVS, CDR2 FNYEAQ. CDR3 in amino acids: CASSWDRGHSPHHFF. CDR3 DNA sequence: TGTGCCAGCAGCTGGGACAGGGGGCATTCACCCCACCACTTCTTC.